This TCR beta chain derives from a study of T cells in Graves' hyperthyroidism and ophthalmopathy. What was amplified from RNA transcripts were TCR beta CDR3 regions. First-round RT-PCR with HTBI primers amplified the TCR CDR3 region. TCRdb re-called the multiplex PCR reads with MiXCR, one entry per CDR3 protein. This sample has about 640,000 distinct CDR3 sequences; just under 45% occur once, and the top ten carry roughly 7.2%. This clonotype was detected only once. Antigen: not known. The germline gives CDR1 SGHNT, CDR2 YYREEE (reference sequence). Trimming removed 0 bases from V and 10 bases from J; junction bases left unmatched: 13. The CDR3 covers 16 residues. The study, taken as a whole, reports: The model made its ophthalmopathy prediction, and onset followed a median around six months later. Among clonotypes expanded in thyroid above 0.001, most were also found in blood. Stable hyperthyroidism and ophthalmopathy were separated using 13 V-J signatures.

The study based diagnoses on clinical symptoms, serum thyroxine and TRAb, thyroid ultrasound and orbital computed tomography. The source is an adult man with Graves' disease, either hyperthyroidism or ophthalmopathy (not recorded which). This chain links TRBV5-4 with TRBJ2-7; TRBD2 matches at 10 bases. The sample taken for sequencing was peripheral blood or thyroid tissue (not recorded which). The CDR3 reads CASSLEDTGLAGVQYF. CDR3 coding DNA: TGTGCCAGCAGCTTGGAGGATACGGGGCTAGCGGGAGTACAGTACTTC.